The subject of this entry is one T cell receptor (beta chain). Its cognate antigen is unknown. TRB cDNA libraries were made by UMI-labeled 5' RACE. Following a re-call of the 5' RACE reads, TCRdb has one entry per CDR3 protein and lacks DNA. Its clone listing holds 85,000 to 130,000 distinct CDR3 sequences. Germline assignment: CDR1 SEHNR and CDR2 FQNEAQ (reference sequence). The CDR3 loop spans 14 amino acids. The sample originates from a study of CXCR3-negative and CXCR3-positive naive CD8 T cells. Study-wide background: Across all libraries, TRB reads numbered about 135 million, with about 1.5 +/- 0.3 million in each library.

Naive CD8+ T cells showed a CD45RO-CCR7+CD27+CD95- phenotype. General study findings and limits: Researchers report CXCR3 expression partially decreased after cryopreservation, with fresh PBMCs used in most assays. More hydrophobic TRB CDR3s were found in CXCR3-positive naive cells than in CXCR3-negative naive cells.

V usage is TRBV7-9 and J usage is TRBJ2-7; TCRdb's assignment of TRBD1 cannot be checked, as there is no DNA. The specimen sequenced was naive CXCR3+ CD8+ T cells from blood. Regarding subset: CD45RO-CCR7+CD27+CD95- naive CD8+ T cells expressing CXCR3 (TNR3+). The sequence came from a human donor in good health. Some clones in this sample may be carry-over from other donors' samples. The CDR3 is CASSSGAGSYEQYF.